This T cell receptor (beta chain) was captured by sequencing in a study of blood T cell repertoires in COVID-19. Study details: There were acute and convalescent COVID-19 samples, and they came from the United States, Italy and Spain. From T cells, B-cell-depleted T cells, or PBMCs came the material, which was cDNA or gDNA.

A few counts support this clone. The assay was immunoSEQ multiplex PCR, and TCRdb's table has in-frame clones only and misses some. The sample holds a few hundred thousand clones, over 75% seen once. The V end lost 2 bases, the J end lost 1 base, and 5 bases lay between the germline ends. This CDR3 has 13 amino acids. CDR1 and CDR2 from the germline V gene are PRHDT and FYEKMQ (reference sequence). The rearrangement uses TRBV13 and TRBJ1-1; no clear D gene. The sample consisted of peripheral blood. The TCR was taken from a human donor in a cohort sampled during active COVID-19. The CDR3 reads CASSLRQNTEAFF. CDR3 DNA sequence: TGTGCCAGCAGCTTAAGACAGAACACTGAAGCTTTCTTT. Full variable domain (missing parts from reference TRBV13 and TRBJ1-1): AAGVIQSPRHLIKEKRETATLKCYPIPRHDTVYWYQQGPGQDPQFLISFYEKMQSDKGSIPDRFSAQQFSDYHSELNMSSLELGDSALYFCASSLRQNTEAFFGQGTRLTVV.